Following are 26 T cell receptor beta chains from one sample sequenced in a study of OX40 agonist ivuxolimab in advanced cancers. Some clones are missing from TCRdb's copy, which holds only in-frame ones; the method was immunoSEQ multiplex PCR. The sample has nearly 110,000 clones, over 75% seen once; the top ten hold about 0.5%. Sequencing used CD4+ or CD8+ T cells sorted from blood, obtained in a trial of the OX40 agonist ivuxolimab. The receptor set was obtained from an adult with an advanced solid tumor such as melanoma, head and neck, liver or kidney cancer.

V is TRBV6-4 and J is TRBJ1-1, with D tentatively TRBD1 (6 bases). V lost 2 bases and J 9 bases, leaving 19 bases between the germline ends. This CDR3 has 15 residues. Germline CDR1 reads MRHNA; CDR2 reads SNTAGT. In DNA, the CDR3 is TGTGCCAGCAGTGACACCGCCGACAGGAAGGTTAAAGCTTTCTTT. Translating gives CASSDTADRKVKAFF.

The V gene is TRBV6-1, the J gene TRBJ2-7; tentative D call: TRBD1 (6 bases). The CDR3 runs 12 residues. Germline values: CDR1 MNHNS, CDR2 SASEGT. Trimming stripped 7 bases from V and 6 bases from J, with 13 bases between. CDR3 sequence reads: CASNYRESEQYF. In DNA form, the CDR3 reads TGTGCCAGCAACTACAGGGAAAGCGAGCAGTACTTC.

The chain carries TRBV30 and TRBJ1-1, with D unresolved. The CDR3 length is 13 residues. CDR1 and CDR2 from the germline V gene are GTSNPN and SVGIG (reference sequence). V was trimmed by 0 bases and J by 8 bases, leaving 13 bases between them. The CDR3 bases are TGTGCCTGGAGTGTACAAAGGCCCCGAGAAGCTTTCTTT. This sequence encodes CAWSVQRPREAFF.

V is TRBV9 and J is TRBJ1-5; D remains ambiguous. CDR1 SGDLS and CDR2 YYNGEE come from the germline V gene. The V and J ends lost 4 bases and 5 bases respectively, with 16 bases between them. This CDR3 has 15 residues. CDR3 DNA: TGTGCCAGCAGCCCCACCCCGACACGGGATCAGCCCCAGCATTTT. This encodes CASSPTPTRDQPQHF. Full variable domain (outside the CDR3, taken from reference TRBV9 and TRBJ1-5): DSGVTQTPKHLITATGQRVTLRCSPRSGDLSVYWYQQSLDQGLQFLIQYYNGEERAKGNILERFSAQQFPDLHSELNLSSLELGDSALYFCASSPTPTRDQPQHFGDGTRLSIL.

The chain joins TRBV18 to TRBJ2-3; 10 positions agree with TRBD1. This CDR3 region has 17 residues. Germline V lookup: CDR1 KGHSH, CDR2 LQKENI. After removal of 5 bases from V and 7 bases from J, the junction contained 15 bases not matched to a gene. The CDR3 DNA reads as TGTGCCAGCTCAGCCACAAGACAGGGGGCGCCAGGAAATACGCAGTATTTT. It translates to CASSATRQGAPGNTQYF.

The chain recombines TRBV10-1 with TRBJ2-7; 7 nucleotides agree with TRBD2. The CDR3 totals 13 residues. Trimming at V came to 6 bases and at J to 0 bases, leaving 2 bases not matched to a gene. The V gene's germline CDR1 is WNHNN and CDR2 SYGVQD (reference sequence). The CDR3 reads CASRSSGSYEQYF. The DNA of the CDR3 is TGCGCCAGCAGATCTAGCGGCTCCTACGAGCAGTACTTC.

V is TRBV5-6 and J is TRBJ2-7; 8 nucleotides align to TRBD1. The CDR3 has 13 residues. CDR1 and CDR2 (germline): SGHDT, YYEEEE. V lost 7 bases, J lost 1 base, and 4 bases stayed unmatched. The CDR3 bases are TGTGCCAGCGGACAGGGTAGTTCCTACGAGCAGTACTTC. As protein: CASGQGSSYEQYF. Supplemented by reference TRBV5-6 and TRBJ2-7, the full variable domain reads DAGVTQSPTHLIKTRGQQVTLRCSPKSGHDTVSWYQQALGQGPQFIFQYYEEEERQRGNFPDRFSGHQFPNYSSELNVNALLLGDSALYLCASGQGSSYEQYFGPGTRLTVT.

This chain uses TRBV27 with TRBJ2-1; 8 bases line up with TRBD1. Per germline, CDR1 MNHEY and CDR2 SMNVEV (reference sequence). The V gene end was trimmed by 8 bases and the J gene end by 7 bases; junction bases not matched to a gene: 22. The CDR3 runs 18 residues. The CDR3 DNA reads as TGTGCCAGCCGGTTCGGACAGGGCTCTAGATACTCTCAGAATGAGCAGTTCTTC. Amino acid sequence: CASRFGQGSRYSQNEQFF.

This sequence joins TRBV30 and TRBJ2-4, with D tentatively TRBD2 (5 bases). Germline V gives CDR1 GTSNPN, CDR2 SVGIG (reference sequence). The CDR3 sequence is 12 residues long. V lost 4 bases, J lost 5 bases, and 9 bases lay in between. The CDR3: CAWTGVENIQYF. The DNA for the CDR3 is TGTGCCTGGACCGGGGTGGAAAACATTCAGTACTTC.

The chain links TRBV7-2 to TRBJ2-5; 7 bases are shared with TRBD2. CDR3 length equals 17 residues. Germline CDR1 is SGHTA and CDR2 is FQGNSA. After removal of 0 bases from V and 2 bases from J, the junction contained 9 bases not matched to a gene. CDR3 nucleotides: TGTGCCAGCAGCTTAGCGACTAGGACTAGGGTACAAGAGACCCAGTACTTC. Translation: CASSLATRTRVQETQYF.

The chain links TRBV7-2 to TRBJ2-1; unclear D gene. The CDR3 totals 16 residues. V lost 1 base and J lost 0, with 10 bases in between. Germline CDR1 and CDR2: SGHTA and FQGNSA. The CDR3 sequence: CASSLDGVSSYNEQFF. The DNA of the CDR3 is TGTGCCAGCAGCTTAGACGGCGTTAGCTCCTACAATGAGCAGTTCTTC.

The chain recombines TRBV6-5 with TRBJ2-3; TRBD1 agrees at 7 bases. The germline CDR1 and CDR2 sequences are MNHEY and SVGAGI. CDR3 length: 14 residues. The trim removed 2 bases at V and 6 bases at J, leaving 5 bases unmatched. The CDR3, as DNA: TGTGCCAGCAGTTACGCTCACAGGGGCGATACGCAGTATTTT. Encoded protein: CASSYAHRGDTQYF.

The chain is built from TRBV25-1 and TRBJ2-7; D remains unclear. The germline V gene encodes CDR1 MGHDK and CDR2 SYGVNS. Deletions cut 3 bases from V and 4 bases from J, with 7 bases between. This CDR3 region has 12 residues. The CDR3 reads CASSDAAYEQYF. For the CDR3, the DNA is TGTGCCAGCAGTGACGCGGCATACGAGCAGTACTTC.

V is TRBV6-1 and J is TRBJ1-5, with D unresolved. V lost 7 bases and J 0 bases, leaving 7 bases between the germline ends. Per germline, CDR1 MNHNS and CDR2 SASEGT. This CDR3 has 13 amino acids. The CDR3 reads CASTAGSNQPQHF. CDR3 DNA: TGTGCCAGCACGGCGGGTAGCAATCAGCCCCAGCATTTT.

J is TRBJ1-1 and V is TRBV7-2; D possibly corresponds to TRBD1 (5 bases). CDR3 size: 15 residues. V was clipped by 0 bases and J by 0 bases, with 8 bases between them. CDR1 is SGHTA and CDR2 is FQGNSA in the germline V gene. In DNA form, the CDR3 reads TGTGCCAGCAGCTTAGCTGGGGGAATGAACACTGAAGCTTTCTTT. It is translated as CASSLAGGMNTEAFF.

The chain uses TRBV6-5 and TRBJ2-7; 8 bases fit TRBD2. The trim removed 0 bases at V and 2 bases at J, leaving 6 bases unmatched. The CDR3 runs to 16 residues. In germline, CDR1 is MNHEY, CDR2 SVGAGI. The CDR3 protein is CASSYSGTRSAYEQYF. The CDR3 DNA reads TGTGCCAGCAGTTACTCCGGGACTAGATCTGCCTACGAGCAGTACTTC.

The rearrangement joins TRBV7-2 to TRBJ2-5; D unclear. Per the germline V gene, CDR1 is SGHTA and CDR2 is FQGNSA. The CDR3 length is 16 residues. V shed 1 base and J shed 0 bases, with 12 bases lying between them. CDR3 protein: CASSLVAALYQETQYF. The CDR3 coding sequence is TGTGCCAGCAGCTTAGTTGCGGCACTGTACCAAGAGACCCAGTACTTC. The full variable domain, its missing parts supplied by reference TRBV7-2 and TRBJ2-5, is GAGVSQSPSNKVTEKGKDVELRCDPISGHTALYWYRQSLGQGLEFLIYFQGNSAPDKSGLPSDRFSAERTGGSVSTLTIQRTQQEDSAVYLCASSLVAALYQETQYFGPGTRLLVL.

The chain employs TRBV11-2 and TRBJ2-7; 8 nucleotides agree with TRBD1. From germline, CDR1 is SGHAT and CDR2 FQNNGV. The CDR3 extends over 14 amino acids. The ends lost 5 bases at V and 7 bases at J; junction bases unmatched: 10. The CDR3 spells CASSPPGQAREQYF. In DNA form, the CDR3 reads TGTGCCAGCAGCCCACCGGGACAGGCTCGGGAGCAGTACTTC.

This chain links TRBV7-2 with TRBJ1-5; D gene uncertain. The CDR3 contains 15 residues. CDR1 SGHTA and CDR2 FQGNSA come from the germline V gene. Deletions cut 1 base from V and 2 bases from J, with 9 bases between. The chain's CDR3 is CASSLDPTRNQPQHF. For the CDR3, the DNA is TGTGCCAGCAGCTTAGATCCCACACGCAATCAGCCCCAGCATTTT.

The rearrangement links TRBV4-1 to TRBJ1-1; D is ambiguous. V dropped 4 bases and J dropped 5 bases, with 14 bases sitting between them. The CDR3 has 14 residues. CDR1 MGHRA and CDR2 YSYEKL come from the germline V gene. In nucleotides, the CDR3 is TGCGCCAGCAGCCTGAATGAAGGGTTGACTGAAGCTTTCTTT. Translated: CASSLNEGLTEAFF.

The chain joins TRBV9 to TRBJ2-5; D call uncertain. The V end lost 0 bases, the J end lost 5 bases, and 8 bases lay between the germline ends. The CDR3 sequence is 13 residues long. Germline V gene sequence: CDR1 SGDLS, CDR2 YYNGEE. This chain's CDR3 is CASSVDARETQYF. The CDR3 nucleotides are TGTGCCAGCAGCGTAGATGCCCGGGAGACCCAGTACTTC.

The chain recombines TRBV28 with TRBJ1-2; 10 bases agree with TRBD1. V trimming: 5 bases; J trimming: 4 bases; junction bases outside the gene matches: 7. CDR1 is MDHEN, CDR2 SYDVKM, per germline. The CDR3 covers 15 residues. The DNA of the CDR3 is TGTGCCAGCAGTCTATCCGGGACAGGGGCCTATGGCTACACCTTC. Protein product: CASSLSGTGAYGYTF.

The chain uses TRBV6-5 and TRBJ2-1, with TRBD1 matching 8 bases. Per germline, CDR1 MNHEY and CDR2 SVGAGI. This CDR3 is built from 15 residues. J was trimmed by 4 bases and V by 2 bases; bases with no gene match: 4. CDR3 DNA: TGTGCCAGCAGTTACCGAGACAGGGGATACAATGAGCAGTTCTTC. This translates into CASSYRDRGYNEQFF.

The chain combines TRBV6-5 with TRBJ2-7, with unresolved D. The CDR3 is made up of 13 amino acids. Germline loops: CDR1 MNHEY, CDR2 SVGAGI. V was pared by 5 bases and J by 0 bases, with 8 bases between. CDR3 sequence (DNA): TGTGCCAGCAGTATCCGGGTCTCCTACGAGCAGTACTTC. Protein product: CASSIRVSYEQYF.

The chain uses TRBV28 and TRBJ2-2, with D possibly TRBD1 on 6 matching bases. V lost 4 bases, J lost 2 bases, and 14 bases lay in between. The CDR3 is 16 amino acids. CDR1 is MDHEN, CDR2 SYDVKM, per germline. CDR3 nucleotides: TGTGCCAGCAGTTCAACCGGGACACTTAACACCGGGGAGCTGTTTTTT. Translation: CASSSTGTLNTGELFF.

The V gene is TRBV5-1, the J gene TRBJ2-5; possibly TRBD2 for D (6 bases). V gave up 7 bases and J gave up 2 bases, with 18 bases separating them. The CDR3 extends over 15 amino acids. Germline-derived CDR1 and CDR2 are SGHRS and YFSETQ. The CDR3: CASAGGESLQETQYF. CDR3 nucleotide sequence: TGCGCCAGCGCCGGGGGAGAATCACTTCAAGAGACCCAGTACTTC.